Listed here is a single T cell receptor beta chain. The antigen remains undetermined. This entry is derived from a study of blood T cells in healthy people across ages. The study's findings and limits: One million T cells yielded diversity estimates that were considered underestimates. TCR beta diversity, measured per million T cells, fell in a roughly linear way with age. Because donor CMV status was unknown, expanded clonotype changes were possibly confounded.

A second PCR of 7 to 11 cycles used a sample-barcoded 5' primer and a J-beta primer mix. Each CDR3 protein gets one entry after TCRdb re-called the 5' RACE reads with MiXCR. Of 1.5 million to 2 million distinct CDR3 sequences listed, roughly 32% are singletons. With 3 bases removed from V and 0 bases from J, the gap between germline ends came to 6 bases. Germline assignment: CDR1 SNHLY and CDR2 FYNNEI. CDR3 length equals 14 residues. This sequence was found in a woman aged 25-40 years in good health. The material sequenced was blood. This chain uses TRBV2 with TRBJ2-4, with D maybe TRBD2 (5 bases). The DNA of the CDR3 is TGTGCCAGCAGTGAGGGGAGAGCCAAAAACATTCAGTACTTC. As protein: CASSEGRAKNIQYF. Together with reference TRBV2 and TRBJ2-4, the CDR3 gives the full variable domain: EPEVTQTPSHQVTQMGQEVILRCVPISNHLYFYWYRQILGQKVEFLVSFYNNEISEKSEIFDDQFSVERPDGSNFTLKIRSTKLEDSAMYFCASSEGRAKNIQYFGAGTRLSVL.